The 20 T cell receptor beta chains below were found in one sample sequenced in a study of T cells after yellow fever vaccination. A single record per CDR3 protein comes from TCRdb applying MiXCR to the 5' RACE reads. The table records just under 600,000 distinct CDR3 sequences, approximately 13% of them present only once. Sequencing used PBMCs, obtained on the day of the yellow fever booster vaccination. These receptors were taken from a man aged 25-40 years who received the YFV17D yellow fever vaccine.

The V and J genes are TRBV20-1 and TRBJ1-1, with D perhaps TRBD1 (5 bases). Germline V gives CDR1 DFQATT, CDR2 SNEGSKA (reference sequence). The CDR3 totals 13 residues. The CDR3 region is CSQRGGAHTEAFF. CDR3 DNA sequence: TGCAGCCAAAGGGGAGGAGCGCACACTGAAGCTTTCTTT.

The V gene is TRBV11-2, the J gene TRBJ2-7; 7 bases align to TRBD1. This CDR3 is 14 amino acids long. Losses at the gene ends were 5 bases for V and 3 bases for J; bases not matched to a gene: 7. Germline V gives CDR1 SGHAT, CDR2 FQNNGV. CDR3 nucleotide sequence: TGTGCCAGCAGCCGTACAGGGGTCAGCTACGAGCAGTACTTC. It codes for CASSRTGVSYEQYF.

The CDR3: CASTPGGDTSYEQYF. DNA for the CDR3: TGTGCCAGCACCCCCGGGGGGGATACATCCTACGAGCAGTACTTC. V is TRBV6-1 and J is TRBJ2-7; 8 positions agree with TRBD2. The germline V gene has CDR1 MNHNS and CDR2 SASEGT. V lost 7 bases and J lost 1; bases outside the gene matches: 9. The CDR3 is 15 amino acids.

This clonotype was observed a handful of times. This chain links TRBV15 with TRBJ2-5; D may be TRBD2 (5 bases). Germline CDR1 is LNHNV and CDR2 is YYDKDF (reference sequence). This CDR3 has 13 amino acids. Trimming removed 4 bases at V and 3 bases at J, with 9 bases between. The CDR3 reads CATSIHGEETQYF. The CDR3 bases are TGTGCCACCAGCATTCACGGGGAAGAGACCCAGTACTTC.

The sample holds a few counts of this clonotype. The CDR3 sequence is CASSQVPIMSSYEQYF. DNA of the CDR3: TGCGCCAGCAGCCAGGTCCCCATAATGAGCTCCTACGAGCAGTACTTC. The chain is built from TRBV5-1 and TRBJ2-7; D gene unclear. The CDR3 consists of 16 residues. V dropped 4 bases and J dropped 0 bases, with 17 bases sitting between them. Germline CDR1 SGHRS, CDR2 YFSETQ.

This chain joins TRBV4-2 and TRBJ2-3, with a tentative D call TRBD2 (5 bases). In germline, CDR1 is LGHNA, CDR2 YNFKEQ. The CDR3 loop spans 14 amino acids. The ends were cut back, 2 bases at V and 4 bases at J, with 10 bases in the middle. The CDR3 bases are TGTGCCAGCAGCCAACCTGGAGCGGCAGATACGCAGTATTTT. Protein product: CASSQPGAADTQYF.

This clonotype was detected only a few times. CDR3 DNA sequence: TGTGCCAGCAGTTACTCCATTAGACTAGCGGGAGACACCGGGGAGCTGTTTTTT. Encoded protein: CASSYSIRLAGDTGELFF. J is TRBJ2-2 and V is TRBV6-5, with 12 nucleotides matching TRBD2. The ends lost 0 bases at V and 3 bases at J; junction bases unmatched: 5. The CDR3 is 18 residues long. Per the germline V gene, CDR1 is MNHEY and CDR2 is SVGAGI.

This clonotype was seen a handful of times. The genes are TRBV6-5 and TRBJ2-1; 9 bases match TRBD1. J gave up 15 bases and V 11 bases, and 11 bases lay outside the gene matches. Germline lookup yields CDR1 MNHEY and CDR2 SVGAGI. This CDR3 has 11 residues. The CDR3 DNA reads TGTGCCCGAGACCGGGACAGGGTGTTGTTCTTC. Protein sequence: CARDRDRVLFF.

In this sample, this clonotype turned up a few times. This chain uses TRBV5-1 with TRBJ2-5, with TRBD2 matching over 9 bases. V shed 5 bases, J shed 5 bases, and the junction held 10 bases outside the gene matches. This CDR3 is 15 amino acids long. CDR1 is SGHRS, CDR2 YFSETQ, per germline. The CDR3 DNA reads TGCGCCAGCAGTGGTAGCGGGAGTAAGGAGGAGACCCAGTACTTC. Amino acid sequence: CASSGSGSKEETQYF.

This rearrangement joins TRBV10-3 to TRBJ2-7; the D gene could be TRBD1 or TRBD2 (5 bases each). The ends were cut back, 7 bases at V and 4 bases at J, with 17 bases in the middle. The CDR3 length is 14 residues. Per germline, CDR1 ENHRY and CDR2 SYGVKD. CDR3 sequence (DNA): TGTGCCATCAAATCCGGGACGGTACCATACGAGCAGTACTTC. Translating it yields CAIKSGTVPYEQYF.

The V gene is TRBV7-2, the J gene TRBJ2-5; possible D gene TRBD1, 5 bases. From germline, CDR1 is SGHTA and CDR2 FQGNSA. The CDR3 runs 14 residues. The V end was cut by 5 bases, the J end by 4 bases, with 14 bases between. The CDR3 DNA is TGTGCCAGCAGCCATAGCCAGGGTGGAGAGACCCAGTACTTC. It specifies CASSHSQGGETQYF. The full variable domain, its missing parts supplied by reference TRBV7-2 and TRBJ2-5, is GAGVSQSPSNKVTEKGKDVELRCDPISGHTALYWYRQSLGQGLEFLIYFQGNSAPDKSGLPSDRFSAERTGGSVSTLTIQRTQQEDSAVYLCASSHSQGGETQYFGPGTRLLVL.

This clonotype was observed a single time. V gene TRBV23-1 combines with J gene TRBJ2-1, with 11 bases lining up with TRBD2. TRBV23-1 is reported as an ORF; its role is uncertain. This CDR3 is 17 amino acids long. The V segment lost 3 bases and the J segment 6 bases; nucleotides outside the gene matches: 10. CDR3 nucleotide sequence: TGCGCCAGCAGTCAGGAAGTTAGCGGGAGGGGTCCCAATGAGCAGTTCTTC. Encoded protein: CASSQEVSGRGPNEQFF.

This clonotype was recorded many times. V is TRBV6-5 and J is TRBJ2-2, with D possibly being TRBD2 (6 bases). The CDR3 is 13 residues long. Germline values: CDR1 MNHEY, CDR2 SVGAGI. The V end was cut by 6 bases, the J end by 8 bases, with 13 bases between. CDR3 loop: CASRGTGGGELFF. CDR3 nucleotides: TGTGCCAGCAGAGGAACTGGAGGGGGGGAGCTGTTTTTT.

This clonotype was observed a few times. This sequence joins TRBV12-3 or TRBV12-4 and TRBJ2-5; no clear D gene. V lost 7 bases and J 0 bases, leaving 12 bases between the germline ends. The CDR3 spans 14 residues. The CDR3 DNA is TGTGCCAGCAATAACCCCGGGTACCAAGAGACCCAGTACTTC. It specifies CASNNPGYQETQYF.

This clonotype was recorded a few times. The J gene is TRBJ1-1, the V gene TRBV12-3 or TRBV12-4; D call uncertain. V was clipped by 6 bases and J by 6 bases, with 17 bases between them. CDR3 length: 14 residues. As DNA, the CDR3 is TGTGCCAGCAGAAAGCTAGGAGCTGGTCCTGAAGCTTTCTTT. As protein: CASRKLGAGPEAFF.

This clonotype was counted a few times. V gene TRBV20-1 combines with J gene TRBJ2-1; 12 bases map to TRBD2. Germline V lookup: CDR1 DFQATT, CDR2 SNEGSKA (reference sequence). This CDR3 comprises 15 residues. The trim removed 6 bases at V and 2 bases at J, leaving 5 bases unmatched. In nucleotides, the CDR3 is TGCAGTGCGCCAAGACTAGCGGGAGCCTACAATGAGCAGTTCTTC. Protein product: CSAPRLAGAYNEQFF.

This clonotype has a count of ten or more. The rearrangement uses TRBV5-5 and TRBJ2-5, with 9 bases matching TRBD2. Germline lookup yields CDR1 SGHKS and CDR2 YYEKEE (reference sequence). J lost 5 bases, V lost 4 bases, and 6 bases had no gene match. The CDR3 sequence is 14 residues long. The CDR3 DNA reads TGTGCCAGCAGCCCGGGGACTAGCTACGAGACCCAGTACTTC. As protein: CASSPGTSYETQYF. Looking up the rest from reference TRBV5-5 and TRBJ2-5 gives the full variable domain: DAGVTQSPTHLIKTRGQQVTLRCSPISGHKSVSWYQQVLGQGPQFIFQYYEKEERGRGNFPDRFSARQFPNYSSELNVNALLLGDSALYLCASSPGTSYETQYFGPGTRLLVL.

This chain joins TRBV20-1 and TRBJ2-2, with D uncertain. V lost 3 bases, J lost 6 bases, and 8 bases lay in between. The CDR3 spans 12 residues. CDR1 and CDR2 from the germline V gene are DFQATT and SNEGSKA (reference sequence). This CDR3 is CSASVTAGELFF. As DNA, the CDR3 is TGCAGTGCTAGTGTTACGGCCGGGGAGCTGTTTTTT.

This clonotype occurred a few times. The genes are TRBV11-3 and TRBJ2-1; possibly TRBD2 for D (6 bases). Germline CDR1 and CDR2: SGHNT and YENEEA. This CDR3 has 16 residues. V was clipped by 1 base and J by 5 bases, with 15 bases between them. CDR3 loop: CASSLGPGLGDNEQFF. CDR3 DNA sequence: TGTGCCAGCAGCTTAGGACCGGGACTTGGAGACAATGAGCAGTTCTTC.

The rearrangement joins TRBV7-2 to TRBJ2-1; D is uncertain. V was pared by 3 bases and J by 4 bases, with 7 bases between. CDR1 and CDR2 from the germline V gene are SGHTA and FQGNSA. The length of the CDR3 is 13 residues. Here the CDR3 reads CASSLPEYNEQFF. Here the CDR3 DNA reads TGTGCCAGCAGCTTGCCCGAATACAATGAGCAGTTCTTC.